The 9 T cell receptor beta chains below come from one sample, sequenced in a study of beta chain features in type 1 diabetes. Every isolated RNA sample was fully reverse transcribed, so sequencing captured expressed TCRB transcripts. The data were produced by immunoSEQ multiplex PCR, yet TCRdb's version contains in-frame clones alone and is incomplete. The sample lists around 250,000 clones, under 70% occurring once. Material for sequencing was naive CD4+ T cells from blood. These receptors all come from a man under 40 in good health.

Here the CDR3 DNA reads TGTGCCAGCAAAACGACAGGGCATGGCTACACCTTC. It specifies CASKTTGHGYTF. V gene TRBV27 combines with J gene TRBJ1-2; 7 bases align to TRBD1. CDR3 length: 12 residues. The germline V gene encodes CDR1 MNHEY and CDR2 SMNVEV (reference sequence). V trimming: 7 bases; J trimming: 6 bases; junction bases outside the gene matches: 5.

The V call is TRBV30, the J call TRBJ1-2, with TRBD1 matching over 9 bases. V lost 5 bases and J lost 6; bases outside the gene matches: 4. This CDR3 comprises 12 residues. Germline V CDR1 and CDR2: GTSNPN, SVGIG (reference sequence). For the CDR3, the DNA is TGTGCCTGGGAGGGACAGGGTAATGGCTACACCTTC. Amino acid sequence: CAWEGQGNGYTF.

This chain uses TRBV30 with TRBJ2-3, with 7 bases aligning to TRBD1. The CDR3 has 13 amino acids. The J segment lost 6 bases and the V segment lost 4 bases, leaving 7 bases of the junction unmatched. Germline values: CDR1 GTSNPN, CDR2 SVGIG (reference sequence). CDR3 residues: CAWKTGLGDTQYF. For the CDR3, the DNA is TGTGCCTGGAAGACAGGGCTGGGGGATACGCAGTATTTT.

The rearrangement joins TRBV7-9 to TRBJ2-7, with 7 bases fitting TRBD2. J lost 7 bases, V lost 5 bases, and 11 bases had no gene match. The CDR3 is 14 amino acids. CDR1 is SEHNR, CDR2 FQNEAQ, per germline (reference sequence). The CDR3 region is CASSPGGPGREQYF. The CDR3 nucleotides are TGTGCCAGCAGCCCGGGGGGTCCAGGAAGAGAGCAGTACTTC.

This clone came up once. V usage is TRBV30 and J usage is TRBJ2-7; D unresolved. In germline, CDR1 is GTSNPN, CDR2 SVGIG (reference sequence). V lost 2 bases and J 3 bases, leaving 11 bases between the germline ends. The CDR3 sequence is 13 residues long. The CDR3 DNA reads TGTGCCTGGAGTATCCGGGCCCTCTACGAGCAGTACTTC. The encoded protein is CAWSIRALYEQYF.

The sample holds a few counts of this clone. J is TRBJ1-6 and V is TRBV30, with 7 bases fitting TRBD1. CDR3 length equals 12 residues. In germline, CDR1 is GTSNPN, CDR2 SVGIG (reference sequence). V was pared by 5 bases and J by 9 bases, with 4 bases of the junction left unmatched. The DNA for the CDR3 is TGTGCCTGGGACAGGGTCGGTTCACCCCTCCACTTT. Its translation is CAWDRVGSPLHF. Using reference TRBV30 and TRBJ1-6 for the parts outside the CDR3, the full variable domain is SQTIHQWPATLVQPVGSPLSLECTVEGTSNPNLYWYRQAAGRGLQLLFYSVGIGQISSEVPQNLSASRPQDRQFILSSKKLLLSDSGFYLCAWDRVGSPLHFGNGTRLTVT.

The rearrangement joins TRBV7-2 to TRBJ1-2; 8 bases fit TRBD1. Germline CDR1 reads SGHTA; CDR2 reads FQGNSA. The trim removed 4 bases at V and 7 bases at J, leaving 5 bases unmatched. The CDR3 consists of 13 residues. CDR3 bases: TGTGCCAGCAGCTCCGACAGGGGAAGTGGCTACACCTTC. Translation: CASSSDRGSGYTF.

The V gene is TRBV7-2, the J gene TRBJ1-1; tentatively, D is TRBD1 (5 bases). V dropped 2 bases and J dropped 2 bases, with 9 bases sitting between them. The CDR3 length is 14 residues. The germline V gene has CDR1 SGHTA and CDR2 FQGNSA. The CDR3 sequence is CASSLSRVNTEAFF. For the CDR3, the DNA is TGTGCCAGCAGCTTAAGCAGGGTAAACACTGAAGCTTTCTTT.

Concerning this clone itself: Different DNA sequences within this sample yield the same CDR3. This chain uses TRBV18 with TRBJ1-1; tentative D call: TRBD1 (6 bases). Per germline, CDR1 KGHSH and CDR2 LQKENI. Trimming removed 2 bases from V and 0 bases from J, with 7 bases in between. This CDR3 region has 14 residues. Here the CDR3 reads CASSPGQMNTEAFF. CDR3 in DNA: TGTGCCAGCTCACCAGGACAGATGAACACTGAAGCTTTCTTT.